Following are 27 T cell receptor beta chains from one sample sequenced in a study of CD8+ T cells in alopecia areata. The authors extracted RNA and reverse transcribed it into cDNA as the sequencing template. Clones were sequenced by immunoSEQ multiplex PCR, and TCRdb holds only the in-frame ones, with some missing. The sample has around 140,000 clones, around 47% seen once. The sample was CD4+ T cells sorted from blood. The receptors derive from a human donor with alopecia areata.

CDR3 nucleotides: TGTGCCAGCAGTTTAGTTAAGGGTGGCTACACCTTC. Encoded protein: CASSLVKGGYTF. This chain uses TRBV28 with TRBJ1-2; D gene uncertain. The germline gives CDR1 MDHEN, CDR2 SYDVKM. Trimming removed 2 bases at V and 7 bases at J, with 8 bases between. The length of the CDR3 is 12 residues.

V and J are TRBV2 and TRBJ1-1, with D unclear. Per the germline V gene, CDR1 is SNHLY and CDR2 is FYNNEI. The CDR3 is made up of 14 amino acids. Trimming pared 6 bases from V and 0 bases from J, leaving 11 bases between. The CDR3 DNA reads as TGTGCCAGCAGGGAAAGCCTAATGAACACTGAAGCTTTCTTT. This sequence encodes CASRESLMNTEAFF.

This clone has just a few counts. V and J are TRBV5-1 and TRBJ2-5; no firm D call. The V gene's germline CDR1 is SGHRS and CDR2 YFSETQ. The CDR3 is made up of 15 amino acids. V was shortened by 0 bases and J by 5 bases, with 14 bases between the two germline ends. The CDR3 bases are TGCGCCAGCAGCTTGGGGGCGGTACCTCTGGAGACCCAGTACTTC. Translated, it gives CASSLGAVPLETQYF.

This clone has a handful of counts. The gene calls are TRBV7-6 and TRBJ2-3, with 7 bases aligning to TRBD2. V dropped 1 base and J dropped 3; count of bases not matched to a gene: 10. Germline values: CDR1 SGHVS, CDR2 FNYEAQ. The CDR3 is made up of 17 amino acids. CDR3 coding DNA: TGTGCCAGCAGCTTAGACTGGCGGGAGACGAGGACAGATACGCAGTATTTT. Translating it yields CASSLDWRETRTDTQYF. The complete variable domain, with remaining parts taken from reference TRBV7-6 and TRBJ2-3, reads GAGVSQSPRYKVTKRGQDVALRCDPISGHVSLYWYRQALGQGPEFLTYFNYEAQQDKSGLPNDRFSAERPEGSISTLTIQRTEQRDSAMYRCASSLDWRETRTDTQYFGPGTRLTVL.

The rearrangement joins TRBV6-1 to TRBJ2-3, with D hard to call. Per germline, CDR1 MNHNS and CDR2 SASEGT. This CDR3 has 13 amino acids. The ends were cut back, 7 bases at V and 4 bases at J, with 12 bases in the middle. CDR3 nucleotide sequence: TGTGCCAGCACCGTCCTTCTGGCAGATACGCAGTATTTT. This sequence encodes CASTVLLADTQYF.

The chain recombines TRBV29-1 with TRBJ2-3, with 8 nucleotides matching TRBD2. Germline CDR1 SQVTM, CDR2 ANQGSEA. V lost 8 bases to trimming and J lost 2 bases; unmatched junction nucleotides: 12. This CDR3 has 15 residues. CDR3 in DNA: TGCAGCACAAGCGGCCCAGCGGGAGTCACAGATACGCAGTATTTT. Protein sequence: CSTSGPAGVTDTQYF.

This clone was detected a few times. The V and J genes are TRBV29-1 and TRBJ1-2; possible D gene TRBD1, 6 bases. Trimming pared 2 bases from V and 6 bases from J, leaving 13 bases between. Germline assignment: CDR1 SQVTM and CDR2 ANQGSEA. The CDR3 length is 13 residues. CDR3 DNA: TGCAGCGTTGAACGAACGGGGACACATGGCTACACCTTC. As protein: CSVERTGTHGYTF.

The rearrangement links TRBV9 to TRBJ2-5; 13 positions match TRBD2. The CDR3 has 18 residues. The V gene's germline CDR1 is SGDLS and CDR2 YYNGEE. V was pared by 3 bases and J by 0 bases, with 8 bases of the junction left unmatched. The CDR3 loop reads CASSEGTSGTTYQETQYF. DNA of the CDR3: TGTGCCAGCAGCGAGGGGACTAGCGGGACAACGTACCAAGAGACCCAGTACTTC.

The chain is built from TRBV2 and TRBJ2-3; possible D gene TRBD2, 6 bases. V was pared by 6 bases and J by 1 base, with 17 bases between. The germline gives CDR1 SNHLY, CDR2 FYNNEI. This CDR3 region has 16 residues. The CDR3 DNA follows: TGTGCCAGCAGGCCCGGGACTCTTGGGGGCACAGATACGCAGTATTTT. Translated, it gives CASRPGTLGGTDTQYF.

The chain is built from TRBV5-1 and TRBJ2-5, with D perhaps matching TRBD1 (5 bases). This CDR3 contains 14 residues. Germline values: CDR1 SGHRS, CDR2 YFSETQ. Trimming removed 2 bases at V and 0 bases at J, with 8 bases between. CDR3 sequence: CASSFQDNQETQYF. In DNA, the CDR3 is TGCGCCAGCAGCTTTCAGGACAACCAAGAGACCCAGTACTTC.

This clone was counted many times. This chain uses TRBV2 with TRBJ2-3, with D possibly matching TRBD2 (6 bases). The CDR3 has 14 amino acids. V lost 5 bases and J 5 bases, leaving 14 bases between the germline ends. Per germline, CDR1 SNHLY and CDR2 FYNNEI. The CDR3, as DNA: TGTGCCAGCAGTCTGGGAGGCGCGGGAGATACGCAGTATTTT. This gives the protein CASSLGGAGDTQYF.

The chain recombines TRBV7-3 with TRBJ1-2; D is unresolved. The CDR3 sequence is 14 residues long. CDR1 SGHTA and CDR2 FQGTGA come from the germline V gene. Trimming pared 5 bases from V and 0 bases from J, leaving 10 bases between. This CDR3 reads CASSPRAANYGYTF. The CDR3 DNA sequence: TGTGCCAGCAGCCCCCGGGCAGCTAACTATGGCTACACCTTC.

CDR3: CASSLASARTDTQYF. CDR3 nucleotide sequence: TGTGCCAGCAGTTTGGCTAGCGCTCGCACAGATACGCAGTATTTT. V usage is TRBV27 and J usage is TRBJ2-3; D is possibly TRBD2 (6 bases). CDR1 MNHEY and CDR2 SMNVEV come from the germline V gene (reference sequence). The CDR3 totals 15 residues. The V end lost 3 bases, the J end lost 1 base, and 11 bases lay between the germline ends.

The chain joins TRBV29-1 to TRBJ1-1, with D unresolved. From germline, CDR1 is SQVTM and CDR2 ANQGSEA. This CDR3 has 9 amino acids. Deletions cut 7 bases from V and 11 bases from J, with 11 bases between. DNA for the CDR3: TGCAGCGCTGGGCTGGAGGCTTTCTTT. This translates into CSAGLEAFF. The complete variable domain, with remaining parts taken from reference TRBV29-1 and TRBJ1-1, reads SAVISQKPSRDICQRGTSLTIQCQVDSQVTMMFWYRQQPGQSLTLIATANQGSEATYESGFVIDKFPISRPNLTFSTLTVSNMSPEDSSIYLCSAGLEAFFGQGTRLTVV.

The chain joins TRBV5-1 to TRBJ2-7, with 13 nucleotides matching TRBD2. Germline CDR1 is SGHRS and CDR2 is YFSETQ. CDR3 length equals 17 residues. Unmatched junction bases numbered 10, after V lost 2 bases and J lost 5 bases. The CDR3 sequence: CASSLPNRTSGSHEQYF. CDR3 in DNA: TGCGCCAGCAGCTTACCGAATCGGACTAGCGGGAGCCACGAGCAGTACTTC.

This rearrangement joins TRBV4-1 to TRBJ1-1, with D unclear. This CDR3 region has 15 residues. CDR1 and CDR2 (germline): MGHRA, YSYEKL. V was pared by 2 bases and J by 1 base, with 11 bases between. Written as DNA, the CDR3 is TGCGCCAGCAGCCAACAGTTCGCAGGGAACACTGAAGCTTTCTTT. It is translated as CASSQQFAGNTEAFF.

This clone has a single count. V usage is TRBV29-1 and J usage is TRBJ2-3; perhaps TRBD2 as D (7 bases). Per germline, CDR1 SQVTM and CDR2 ANQGSEA. Trimming removed 7 bases at V and 5 bases at J, with 22 bases between. CDR3 length: 15 residues. CDR3 DNA: TGCAGCGCCTCTACGGGGGCGGGAGTAGTAGATACGCAGTATTTT. It specifies CSASTGAGVVDTQYF.

The sample holds one count of this clone. In nucleotides, the CDR3 is TGTGCCAGCAGCCCAGACAGGTCCTACGAGCAGTACTTC. It codes for CASSPDRSYEQYF. The rearrangement uses TRBV7-2 and TRBJ2-7; the D gene is possibly TRBD1 (6 bases). The CDR3 extends over 13 amino acids. Germline CDR1 is SGHTA and CDR2 is FQGNSA. The ends were cut back, 5 bases at V and 1 base at J, with 9 bases in the middle.

The V call is TRBV27, the J call TRBJ2-7; no reliable D call. The CDR3 consists of 10 residues. Germline-derived CDR1 and CDR2 are MNHEY and SMNVEV (reference sequence). V gave up 7 bases and J gave up 3 bases, with 4 bases separating them. Here the CDR3 reads CASKDYEQYF. The CDR3 DNA reads as TGTGCCAGCAAAGACTACGAGCAGTACTTC.

Written as DNA, the CDR3 is TGCGCCAGCAGCACAGGACTAGCGGGAGTTGAGACCCAGTACTTC. Translating gives CASSTGLAGVETQYF. V usage is TRBV5-1 and J usage is TRBJ2-5, with TRBD2 matching over 13 bases. V gave up 4 bases and J gave up 5 bases; unmatched junction bases: 5. This CDR3 comprises 15 residues. The germline V gene has CDR1 SGHRS and CDR2 YFSETQ.

This clone was found a few times. The gene calls are TRBV5-1 and TRBJ1-3; D gene uncertain. V shed 4 bases and J shed 0 bases, with 8 bases lying between them. The CDR3 is made up of 14 amino acids. Germline V gene data show CDR1 as SGHRS and CDR2 as YFSETQ. This chain's CDR3 is CASSADGSGNTIYF. Here the CDR3 DNA reads TGCGCCAGCAGCGCGGACGGCTCTGGAAACACCATATATTTT.

This clone was detected a few times. This rearrangement joins TRBV10-3 to TRBJ2-5; D possibly matches TRBD1 or TRBD2 (5 bases each). Germline V CDR1 and CDR2: ENHRY, SYGVKD. The CDR3 is 16 residues long. Trimming pared 4 bases from V and 1 base from J, leaving 16 bases between. CDR3 residues: CAISGGQGGSQETQYF. Written as DNA, the CDR3 is TGTGCCATCAGTGGAGGGCAGGGTGGGTCCCAAGAGACCCAGTACTTC.

The J gene is TRBJ2-2, the V gene TRBV6-5, with 10 bases aligning to TRBD2. The CDR3 extends over 16 amino acids. The V gene end was trimmed by 4 bases and the J gene end by 4 bases; junction bases not matched to a gene: 6. Germline CDR1 and CDR2: MNHEY and SVGAGI. The CDR3 bases are TGTGCCAGCAGTTCACTAGCGGGAATAAGCACCGGGGAGCTGTTTTTT. This translates into CASSSLAGISTGELFF.

This clone turned up a few times. This chain connects TRBV29-1 to TRBJ2-1; TRBD2 matches 10 bases. Germline V gives CDR1 SQVTM, CDR2 ANQGSEA. The CDR3 has 14 amino acids. The V and J ends lost 6 bases and 4 bases, in that order; junction bases with no gene match: 6. The CDR3 sequence: CSVALAGVYNEQFF. Here the CDR3 DNA reads TGCAGCGTGGCTCTAGCGGGAGTTTACAATGAGCAGTTCTTC.

Only one count was recorded for this clone. The genes are TRBV9 and TRBJ1-3; no clear D gene. The CDR3 has 12 amino acids. The ends were cut back, 4 bases at V and 5 bases at J, with 7 bases in the middle. From germline, CDR1 is SGDLS and CDR2 YYNGEE. The CDR3 here is CASSLDRNTIYF. The CDR3, as DNA: TGTGCCAGCAGCCTTGACCGAAACACCATATATTTT. The variable domain in full, completed from reference TRBV9 and TRBJ1-3, reads DSGVTQTPKHLITATGQRVTLRCSPRSGDLSVYWYQQSLDQGLQFLIQYYNGEERAKGNILERFSAQQFPDLHSELNLSSLELGDSALYFCASSLDRNTIYFGEGSWLTVV.

The chain is built from TRBV6-6 and TRBJ2-1, with D possibly TRBD2 on 6 matching bases. Germline-derived CDR1 and CDR2 are MNHNY and SVGAGI (reference sequence). This CDR3 comprises 13 residues. Trimming removed 11 bases from V and 3 bases from J, with 14 bases in between. The CDR3 nucleotides are TGTGCCTCGGTGGAGGGGTTCTACAATGAGCAGTTCTTC. Translating gives CASVEGFYNEQFF.

This chain uses TRBV30 with TRBJ1-2; no reliable D call. Trimming pared 1 base from V and 7 bases from J, leaving 7 bases between. This CDR3 contains 11 residues. The germline V gene encodes CDR1 GTSNPN and CDR2 SVGIG (reference sequence). CDR3 in amino acids: CAWSAQVGYTF. CDR3 sequence (DNA): TGTGCCTGGAGTGCTCAGGTTGGCTACACCTTC.